This is a list of T cell receptor beta chains from one sample in a study of blood T cell repertoires in COVID-19. The data were produced by immunoSEQ multiplex PCR, yet TCRdb's version contains in-frame clones alone and is incomplete. The sample lists roughly 170,000 clones, around 90% occurring once. Material for sequencing was peripheral blood. The receptors stem from a man between 60 and 70 years old with acute or convalescent COVID-19. CDR3s include the opening cysteine and the closing phenylalanine or tryptophan.

CDR3 protein | V gene
CASSTRGAYTDTQYF | TRBV9
CASSLVGGVSYTF | TRBV7-9
CASSLTGLGTEAFF | TRBV19
CASSPPSGGLEAFF | TRBV18
CASAQISGNTIYF | TRBV5-1
CASSRDNSGNTIYF | TRBV5-1
CASSMGQGSEQYF | TRBV19
CASGQDNEKLFF | TRBV7-9
CASAGRSGSSYNEQFF | TRBV4-1
CAWSAGALSNQPQHF | TRBV30
CASSQGSWNTEAFF | TRBV3-1/TRBV3-2
CATNRDSSGIGDTQYF | TRBV15
CASSPDREGEQFF | TRBV7-3
CASSSGDYGYTF | TRBV6-2/TRBV6-3
CASSWVGQGAYEQYF | TRBV6-6
CASSLARVGTDTQYF | TRBV5-5
CASSLTGDTEAFF | TRBV7-9
CASSTGVSYEQYF | TRBV19
CASSSKEPPYEQYF | TRBV7-9
CASSIVSGLTEAFF | TRBV19
CASTPGTGRGNTEAFF | TRBV27
CASQGSRTISGNTIYF | TRBV19
CASSYTEIPETQYF | TRBV6-6
CASSAGTGRSTDTQYF | TRBV2
CASSFWTEYNSPLHF | TRBV11-2
CASSVVNARDTDTQYF | TRBV9
CASSLAPLQTYNEQFF | TRBV7-3
CASSDELGFGYTF | TRBV6-4
CASSLEVDRGYTF | TRBV3-1/TRBV3-2
CAGRQSSGANVLTF | TRBV19
CASSPNPSGNTIYF | TRBV7-3
CASSSLGGNTGELFF | TRBV5-1
CASGDGLYSNQPQHF | TRBV2
CASSLSHTDTQYF | TRBV12-3/TRBV12-4
CASSPQGPPDEQYF | TRBV18
CASRQGLAGELFF | TRBV27
CSVASGYGYTF | TRBV29-1
CASSINGGQGRQPQHF | TRBV19
CASSLVPGGLPSYSNQPQHF | TRBV7-6
CASSIEAGDSTEAFF | TRBV19
CATSEGQGRSQPQHF | TRBV24-1
CASSGELGTGPSDTQYF | TRBV7-9
CASSPPAADTQYF | TRBV7-9
CSAGTSGSNEQFF | TRBV29-1
CASSQAPQGSIYGYTF | TRBV4-1